This T cell receptor beta chain comes out of a study of CD8+CD57+ T cells in acquired aplastic anemia. TCR beta VDJ combinations and CDR3 sequences were profiled from genomic DNA. TCRdb redid the calling of the reads with MiXCR, one entry per CDR3 protein. The sample includes 190,000 or so distinct CDR3 sequences, approximately 52% of them seen just once. This CDR3 has 13 amino acids. Germline CDR1 is SNHLY and CDR2 is FYNNEI. V lost 1 base and J lost 5, with 5 bases in between. By flow cytometry, patients selected for sequencing had shown an expansion of CD8+CD57+ cells. The enrolled patients all had severe acquired aplastic anemia. At blood sampling, none of the patients had yet received therapy. Points from the study as a whole: Shared by patients and controls, around 27 CD8+ CDR3s were abundant in patients. Controls and patients did not differ significantly in CD8+ Simpson's diversity.

On this clonotype itself: Its specificity is not known.

This TCR was sampled from a human donor with aplastic anemia. The chain links TRBV2 to TRBJ2-2; D remains ambiguous. Sequencing input: sorted CD4+, CD8+, or CD8+CD57+ T cells (not recorded which) from PBMCs. CDR3: CASSEEETGELFF. The DNA of the CDR3 is TGTGCCAGCAGTGAAGAGGAGACCGGGGAGCTGTTTTTT.